These T cell receptor beta chains were read from a single sample in a study of T cells in localized non-small cell lung cancer. Clones were read by immunoSEQ multiplex PCR, and TCRdb kept only the in-frame ones, dropping some. The sample yields tens of thousands of clones, roughly 91% seen once. Sequencing was performed on peripheral blood, taken before any cancer treatment. These receptor sequences come from a woman between 35 and 70 years old with stage I squamous cell lung carcinoma. CDR3s include the opening cysteine and the closing phenylalanine or tryptophan. Fields, in order: D gene, clone size, V gene, J gene, CDR3 DNA, CDR3 protein. A D gene is named only where the DNA matches it firmly. Some rows have no size entry. The others give once, few or many, or a class for an expanded clone.

NA,NA,TRBV11-2,TRBJ1-1,TGTGCCAGCAGCTTAGAGATTGGGGCTTCAGCTTTCTTT,CASSLEIGASAFF
NA,NA,TRBV2,TRBJ2-3,TGTGCCAGCAGTGAATGGGGACAAATCCCAGATACGCAGTATTTT,CASSEWGQIPDTQYF
TRBD1,NA,TRBV9,TRBJ2-7,TGTGCCAGCAGCTCTGGGACAGGGCTTTCCTACGAGCAGTACTTC,CASSSGTGLSYEQYF
NA,NA,TRBV28,TRBJ2-1,TGTGCCAGCATGCGGGTGCCCTACAATGAGCAGTTCTTC,CASMRVPYNEQFF
NA,NA,TRBV5-6,TRBJ2-7,TGTGCCAGCAGCTTGGGAGGGTACTCCTACGAGCAGTACTTC,CASSLGGYSYEQYF
TRBD1,NA,TRBV19,TRBJ2-5,TGTGCCAGTCGCCACAGGGGGTCCCAAGAGACCCAGTACTTC,CASRHRGSQETQYF
TRBD2,NA,TRBV19,TRBJ2-5,TGTGCCAGTAATATACACGAGGCTAGCGGACAAGAGACCCAGTACTTC,CASNIHEASGQETQYF
NA,NA,TRBV10-3,TRBJ1-2,TGTGCCATCAGTGGGGACACGTCCTATGGCTACACCTTC,CAISGDTSYGYTF
TRBD1,NA,TRBV4-1,TRBJ2-1,TGCGCCAGCAGCCGACAGGGTGGGAATGAGCAGTTCTTC,CASSRQGGNEQFF
NA,NA,TRBV9,TRBJ2-5,TGTGCCAGCAGCGTAAGGGGGACCGACCAAGAGACCCAGTACTTC,CASSVRGTDQETQYF
NA,NA,TRBV7-3,TRBJ2-2,TGTGCCAGCAGCCCCCTACGGAACACCGGGGAGCTGTTTTTT,CASSPLRNTGELFF
NA,NA,TRBV2,TRBJ1-5,TGTGCCAGCAGTGAGGAGGGGTACAATCAGCCCCAGCATTTT,CASSEEGYNQPQHF
NA,once,TRBV14,TRBJ1-1,TGTGCCAGCAGCCAAGCTGAGGGCCTCACTGAAGCTTTCTTT,CASSQAEGLTEAFF
TRBD1,once,TRBV7-9,TRBJ2-3,TGTGCCAGCAGCCCGGACAGGGGGCTAACTTTGTCAGATACGCAGTATTTT,CASSPDRGLTLSDTQYF
NA,NA,TRBV6-5,TRBJ1-2,TGTGCCAGCAGCCGAGGGGAAAACTATGGCTACACCTTC,CASSRGENYGYTF
TRBD1,NA,TRBV4-2,TRBJ1-6,TGTGCCAGCAGCCAAGATGAGGGACAGATTAATTCACCCCTCCACTTT,CASSQDEGQINSPLHF
NA,few,TRBV6-1,TRBJ1-5,TGTGCCAGCAGTGAAGGCAGTTATAGCAATCAGCCCCAGCATTTT,CASSEGSYSNQPQHF
NA,NA,TRBV19,TRBJ1-1,TGTGCCAGCCGGGATGGGGGCGCAGGTGGAGCTTTCTTT,CASRDGGAGGAFF
NA,NA,TRBV9,TRBJ1-2,TGTGCCAGCGGAGGAGGGGGCTACACCTTC,CASGGGGYTF
TRBD2,NA,TRBV5-1,TRBJ2-1,TGCGCCAGCAGCGTGGGGAGTAGCGGGGGCTTCTACAATGAGCAGTTCTTC,CASSVGSSGGFYNEQFF
NA,NA,TRBV19,TRBJ1-3,TGTGCCAGTAGTATCGGAGGGCGGGGAAACACCATATATTTT,CASSIGGRGNTIYF
TRBD1,NA,TRBV5-4,TRBJ1-3,TGTGCCAGCAGCTTGACAGGGGAGGTCTCTGGAAACACCATATATTTT,CASSLTGEVSGNTIYF
TRBD1,NA,TRBV5-4,TRBJ2-3,TGTGCCAGCACCCCGGGACAGGGAAGCACAGATACGCAGTATTTT,CASTPGQGSTDTQYF